A selection of T cell receptor beta chains follows, all from one sample in a study of blood T cell repertoires in COVID-19. Sequencing was performed with immunoSEQ multiplex PCR; in TCRdb, only in-frame clones are kept and a portion is missing. The table shows hundreds of thousands of clones, with roughly 79% occurring only once. Input material: peripheral blood. These receptors came from a woman at least 80 years old with acute or convalescent COVID-19. CDR3s include the opening cysteine and the closing phenylalanine or tryptophan. Each record gives: clone size, J gene, V gene, D gene, CDR3 DNA, CDR3 protein. The D gene is left open where the match is weak. Clone size is given for some rows only: seen once, a few or many times, or a class if the clone is expanded.

>-|TRBJ1-1|TRBV30|-
TGTGCCTGGAGTTGGAGGGGAAGGACTGAAGCTTTCTTT
CAWSWRGRTEAFF
>-|TRBJ1-2|TRBV7-2|TRBD1
TGTGCCAGCAGGCCTCGCGGAGGGACAGCCGCCAACTATGGCTACACCTTC
CASRPRGGTAANYGYTF
>-|TRBJ2-7|TRBV28|-
TGTGCCAGCACTGGTACAGATAAAATTAATACCTACGAGCAGTACTTC
CASTGTDKINTYEQYF
>-|TRBJ1-1|TRBV9|-
TGTGCCAGCAGCGTGACAGGTCACACTGAAGCTTTCTTT
CASSVTGHTEAFF
>few|TRBJ2-7|TRBV5-1|TRBD1
TGCGCCAGCAGCTTGATAGGACAGGGAATCAACGAGCAGTACTTC
CASSLIGQGINEQYF
>few|TRBJ1-1|TRBV7-2|-
TGTGCCAGCAGCTTAGCCAGGGTAGGGGGAAACACTGAAGCTTTCTTT
CASSLARVGGNTEAFF
>-|TRBJ2-1|TRBV25-1|TRBD1
TGTGCCAGCAGTGGGGGACAGGTTTCCTACAATGAGCAGTTCTTC
CASSGGQVSYNEQFF
>-|TRBJ1-1|TRBV6-5|TRBD1
TGTGCCAGCAGTTACGACAGGGGTAATGAAGCTTTCTTT
CASSYDRGNEAFF
>-|TRBJ2-5|TRBV19|-
TGTGCCAGTAGTATCGCAGGGCAGGAGACCCAGTACTTC
CASSIAGQETQYF
>-|TRBJ2-1|TRBV7-2|-
TGTGCCAGCAGCTTAGTTAGGGCTGCGGGAATTACCTACAATGAGCAGTTCTTC
CASSLVRAAGITYNEQFF
>-|TRBJ1-5|TRBV3-1/TRBV3-2|-
TGTGCCAGCAGCCAAGATCCGACAGGTTATAGCAATCAGCCCCAGCATTTT
CASSQDPTGYSNQPQHF
>-|TRBJ2-3|TRBV24-1|TRBD1
TGTGCCACCGGGGACAGGAGCACAGATACGCAGTATTTT
CATGDRSTDTQYF
>once|TRBJ1-5|TRBV4-2|-
TGTGCCAGCAGCCAAGTTGGGGAGTATAGCAATCAGCCCCAGCATTTT
CASSQVGEYSNQPQHF
>-|TRBJ1-5|TRBV28|TRBD1
TGTGCCAGCAGTAGCTTCGGGACAGGGGGTTCATGGTCCAATCAGCCCCAGCATTTT
CASSSFGTGGSWSNQPQHF
>-|TRBJ2-7|TRBV7-2|-
TGTGCCAGCATTCCTGGGCGAGTACCTTACGAGCAGTACTTC
CASIPGRVPYEQYF
>-|TRBJ2-7|TRBV28|TRBD2
TGTGCCAGCATAGGGAGGGCCCTTTACGAGCAGTACTTC
CASIGRALYEQYF
>-|TRBJ2-1|TRBV15|TRBD2
TGTGCCACCAGCAGCCAGCCCGGGAGGTTAGTTAACAATGAGCAGTTCTTC
CATSSQPGRLVNNEQFF
>-|TRBJ2-5|TRBV14|TRBD1
TGTGCCAGCAGCCAAGAGGTCCACCGGACAGGGACTCAAGAGACCCAGTACTTC
CASSQEVHRTGTQETQYF
>-|TRBJ2-1|TRBV9|TRBD2
TGTGCCAGCAGCCCGGCGGGGGGGTCCTACAATGAGCAGTTCTTC
CASSPAGGSYNEQFF
>-|TRBJ1-1|TRBV7-8|-
TGTGCCAGCAGCCCCAATCCCCCACCTACCATCCGTGACACTGAAGCTTTCTTT
CASSPNPPPTIRDTEAFF
>-|TRBJ2-6|TRBV5-1|TRBD1
TGCGCCAGCAGCTCGGGACAGGTGAGCTCTGGGGCCAACGTCCTGACTTTC
CASSSGQVSSGANVLTF
>-|TRBJ2-3|TRBV6-2/TRBV6-3|TRBD2
TGTGCCAGCAGTTTTGGACTAGCGGGAGCCAGAGATACGCAGTATTTT
CASSFGLAGARDTQYF
>-|TRBJ2-3|TRBV7-7|TRBD2
TGTGCTAGCAGCTTGGGGACTAGCGGCACAGATACGCAGTATTTT
CASSLGTSGTDTQYF
>-|TRBJ1-1|TRBV28|TRBD1
TGTGCCAGCAGTCTCCGACAGGGGAACACTGAAGCTTTCTTT
CASSLRQGNTEAFF
>-|TRBJ1-4|TRBV19|TRBD1
TGTGCCAGTAGTATAGGGACAGGGATTTTAGAAAAACTGTTTTTT
CASSIGTGILEKLFF
>-|TRBJ2-1|TRBV20-1|-
TGCAGTGCTAGTGAGGTTGACGAGGTTAGTGAGCAGTTCTTC
CSASEVDEVSEQFF
>-|TRBJ1-1|TRBV4-3|TRBD1
TGCGCCAGCAGCCAAGGAGGAAGCAGGGGGTTTAGGAGCACTGAAGCTTTCTTT
CASSQGGSRGFRSTEAFF
>-|TRBJ2-3|TRBV18|TRBD2
TGTGCCAGCTCATATATCCCGGGACTAGCGGGAGGACGCACAGATACGCAGTATTTT
CASSYIPGLAGGRTDTQYF
>-|TRBJ2-7|TRBV5-1|TRBD2
TGCGCCAGCAGCTGGACTAGCGGGAGGTCCTACGAGCAGTACTTC
CASSWTSGRSYEQYF
>-|TRBJ1-2|TRBV7-2|-
TGTGCCAGCAGCTCTAGGCAGTCCTATGGCTACACCTTC
CASSSRQSYGYTF
>-|TRBJ2-3|TRBV19|-
TGTGCCAGTAGGGAGGTTAGCACAGATACGCAGTATTTT
CASREVSTDTQYF
>-|TRBJ2-7|TRBV7-2|TRBD2
TGTGCCAGCAGCCTGCGCGGCGGGAGGGGCTACGAGCAGTACTTC
CASSLRGGRGYEQYF
>once|TRBJ2-6|TRBV28|TRBD1
TGTGCCAGCAGTGCTCGGACAGGGGGCGGGTCTGGGGCCAACGTCCTGACTTTC
CASSARTGGGSGANVLTF